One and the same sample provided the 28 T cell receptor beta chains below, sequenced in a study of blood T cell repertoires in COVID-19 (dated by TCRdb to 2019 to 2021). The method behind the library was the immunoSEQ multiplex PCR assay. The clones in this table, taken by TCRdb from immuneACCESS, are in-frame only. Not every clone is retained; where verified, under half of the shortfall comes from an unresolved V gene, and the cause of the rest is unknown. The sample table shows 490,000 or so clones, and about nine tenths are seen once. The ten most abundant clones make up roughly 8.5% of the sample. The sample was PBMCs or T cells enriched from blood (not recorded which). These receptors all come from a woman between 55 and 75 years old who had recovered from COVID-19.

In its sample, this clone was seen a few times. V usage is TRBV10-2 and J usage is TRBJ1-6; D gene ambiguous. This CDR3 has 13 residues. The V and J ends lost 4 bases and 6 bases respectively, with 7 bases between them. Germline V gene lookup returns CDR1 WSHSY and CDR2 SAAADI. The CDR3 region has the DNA TGCGCCAGCAGTGCGCAAGCTAATTCACCCCTCCACTTT. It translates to CASSAQANSPLHF.

CDR3 loop: CASRSGGRVRNQPQHF. The CDR3 DNA follows: TGTGCCAGCCGTTCGGGTGGGAGAGTACGCAATCAGCCCCAGCATTTT. J is TRBJ1-5 and V is TRBV6-5; unclear D gene. Germline assignment: CDR1 MNHEY and CDR2 SVGAGI. CDR3 length: 16 amino acids. Trimming removed 8 bases at V and 2 bases at J, with 19 bases between.

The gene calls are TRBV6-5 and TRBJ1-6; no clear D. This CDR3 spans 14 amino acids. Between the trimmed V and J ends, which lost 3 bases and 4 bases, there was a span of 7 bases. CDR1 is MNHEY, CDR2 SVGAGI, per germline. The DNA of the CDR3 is TGTGCCAGCAGTTATAAGCCGTATAATTCACCCCTCCACTTT. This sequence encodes CASSYKPYNSPLHF.

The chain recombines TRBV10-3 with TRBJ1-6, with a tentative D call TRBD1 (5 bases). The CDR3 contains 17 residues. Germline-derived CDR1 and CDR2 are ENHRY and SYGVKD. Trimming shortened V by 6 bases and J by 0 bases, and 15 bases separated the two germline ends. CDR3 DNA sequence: TGTGCCATCAGCCAAGCGGGGGTCGGCTCCTATAATTCACCCCTCCACTTT. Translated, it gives CAISQAGVGSYNSPLHF.

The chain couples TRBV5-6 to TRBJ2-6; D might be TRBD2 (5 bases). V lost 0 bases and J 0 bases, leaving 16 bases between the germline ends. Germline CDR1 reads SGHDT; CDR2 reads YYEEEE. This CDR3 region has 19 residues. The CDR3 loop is CASSLEVRKTNSGANVLTF. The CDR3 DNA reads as TGTGCCAGCAGCTTGGAAGTCCGGAAGACTAACTCTGGGGCCAACGTCCTGACTTTC.

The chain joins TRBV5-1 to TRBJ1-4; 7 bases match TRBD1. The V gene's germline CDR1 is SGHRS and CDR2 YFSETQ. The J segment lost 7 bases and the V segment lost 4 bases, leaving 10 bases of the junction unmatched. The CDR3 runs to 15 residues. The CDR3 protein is CASSETTGAGEKLFF. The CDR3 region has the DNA TGCGCCAGCAGCGAGACCACAGGGGCGGGTGAAAAACTGTTTTTT.

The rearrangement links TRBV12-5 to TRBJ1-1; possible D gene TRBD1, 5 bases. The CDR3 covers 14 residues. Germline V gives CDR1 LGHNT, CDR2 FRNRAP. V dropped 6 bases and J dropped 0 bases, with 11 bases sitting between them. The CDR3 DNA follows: TGTGCTAGTGGCCAGGGATCCATGAACACTGAAGCTTTCTTT. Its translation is CASGQGSMNTEAFF.

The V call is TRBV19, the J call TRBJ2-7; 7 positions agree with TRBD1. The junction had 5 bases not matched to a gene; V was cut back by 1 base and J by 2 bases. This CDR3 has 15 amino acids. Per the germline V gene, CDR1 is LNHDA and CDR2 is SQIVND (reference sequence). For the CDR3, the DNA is TGTGCCAGTAGTATAGGGTGGACAGGAGCCTACGAGCAGTACTTC. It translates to CASSIGWTGAYEQYF. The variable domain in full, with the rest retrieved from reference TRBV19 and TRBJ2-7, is DGGITQSPKYLFRKEGQNVTLSCEQNLNHDAMYWYRQDPGQGLRLIYYSQIVNDFQKGDIAEGYSVSREKKESFPLTVTSAQKNPTAFYLCASSIGWTGAYEQYFGPGTRLTVT.

For the CDR3, the DNA is TGTGCCAGCAACCCACTAGCGGGTGGGTTCGGGGAGCTGTTTTTT. Translated: CASNPLAGGFGELFF. This chain joins TRBV5-8 and TRBJ2-2; the match to TRBD2 covers 9 bases. The germline gives CDR1 SGHTS, CDR2 YDEGEE. V shed 6 bases and J 7 bases; nucleotides not matched to a gene: 10. CDR3 size: 15 residues.

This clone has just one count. The CDR3 here is CASSEQSSYTEAFF. CDR3 nucleotides: TGTGCCAGCAGCGAACAGTCGAGCTACACTGAAGCTTTCTTT. This chain links TRBV7-2 with TRBJ1-1; the D is unclear. The CDR3 extends over 14 amino acids. Trimming stripped 5 bases from V and 3 bases from J, with 13 bases between. CDR1 SGHTA and CDR2 FQGNSA come from the germline V gene.

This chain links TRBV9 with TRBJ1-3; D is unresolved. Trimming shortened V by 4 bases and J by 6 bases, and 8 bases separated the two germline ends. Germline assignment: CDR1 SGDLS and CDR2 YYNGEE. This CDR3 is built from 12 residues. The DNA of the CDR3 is TGTGCCAGCAGCCGAGGCGCAAACACCATATATTTT. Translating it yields CASSRGANTIYF.

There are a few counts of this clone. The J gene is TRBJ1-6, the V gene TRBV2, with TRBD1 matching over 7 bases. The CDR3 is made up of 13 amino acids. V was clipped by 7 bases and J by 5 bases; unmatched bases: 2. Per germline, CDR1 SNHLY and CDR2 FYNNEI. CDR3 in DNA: TGTGCCAGCAACGGACAGGATAATTCACCCCTCCACTTT. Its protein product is CASNGQDNSPLHF.

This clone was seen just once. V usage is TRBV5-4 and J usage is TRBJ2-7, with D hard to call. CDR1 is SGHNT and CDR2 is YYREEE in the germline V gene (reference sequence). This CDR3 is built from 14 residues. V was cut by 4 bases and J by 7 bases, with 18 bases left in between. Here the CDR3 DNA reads TGTGCCAGCAGCACTGGCATGGCGACGAGGGAGCAGTACTTC. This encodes CASSTGMATREQYF.

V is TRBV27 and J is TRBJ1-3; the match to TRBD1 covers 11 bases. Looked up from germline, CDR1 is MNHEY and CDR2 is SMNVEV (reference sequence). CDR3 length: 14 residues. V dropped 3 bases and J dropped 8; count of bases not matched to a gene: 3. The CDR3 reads CASSFRDRGYTIYF. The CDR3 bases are TGTGCCAGCAGTTTCCGGGACAGGGGGTACACCATATATTTT.

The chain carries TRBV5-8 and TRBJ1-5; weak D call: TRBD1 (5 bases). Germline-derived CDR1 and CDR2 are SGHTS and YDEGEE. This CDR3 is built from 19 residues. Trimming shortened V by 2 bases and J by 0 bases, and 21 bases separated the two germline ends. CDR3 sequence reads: CASSFKYGGTIYSNQPQHF. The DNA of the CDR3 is TGTGCCAGCAGCTTTAAGTACGGGGGGACTATCTATAGCAATCAGCCCCAGCATTTT.

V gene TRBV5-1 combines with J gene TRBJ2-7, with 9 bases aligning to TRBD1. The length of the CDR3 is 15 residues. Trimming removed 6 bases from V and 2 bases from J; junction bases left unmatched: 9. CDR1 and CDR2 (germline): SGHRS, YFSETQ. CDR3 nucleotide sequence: TGCGCCAGCACTAGAACCGGGACAGGGACCTACGAGCAGTACTTC. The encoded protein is CASTRTGTGTYEQYF.

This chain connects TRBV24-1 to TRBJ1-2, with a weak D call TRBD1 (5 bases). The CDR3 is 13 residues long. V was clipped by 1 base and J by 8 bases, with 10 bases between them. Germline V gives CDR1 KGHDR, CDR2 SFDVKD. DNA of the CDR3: TGTGCCACCAGTGATTTAGGGGTCGGCGGCTACACCTTC. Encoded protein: CATSDLGVGGYTF.

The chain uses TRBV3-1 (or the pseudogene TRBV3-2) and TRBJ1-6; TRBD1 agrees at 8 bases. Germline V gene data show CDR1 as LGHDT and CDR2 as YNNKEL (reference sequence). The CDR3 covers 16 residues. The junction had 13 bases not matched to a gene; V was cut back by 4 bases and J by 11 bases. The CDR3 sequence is CASSPYRGQAKPPLHF. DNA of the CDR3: TGTGCCAGCAGCCCGTACCGGGGACAGGCCAAACCACCCCTCCACTTT.

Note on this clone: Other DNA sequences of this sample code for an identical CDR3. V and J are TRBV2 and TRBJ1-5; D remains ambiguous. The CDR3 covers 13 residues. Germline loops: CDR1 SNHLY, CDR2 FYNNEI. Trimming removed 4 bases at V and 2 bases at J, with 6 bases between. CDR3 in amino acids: CASSGQGNQPQHF. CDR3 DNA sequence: TGTGCCAGCAGTGGGCAGGGCAATCAGCCCCAGCATTTT.

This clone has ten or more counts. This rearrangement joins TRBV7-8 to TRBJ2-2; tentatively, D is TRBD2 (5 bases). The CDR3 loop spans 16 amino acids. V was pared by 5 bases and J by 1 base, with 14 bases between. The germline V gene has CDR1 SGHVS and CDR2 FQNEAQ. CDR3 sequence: CASSPDEAGNTGELFF. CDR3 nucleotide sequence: TGTGCCAGCAGCCCAGATGAGGCGGGGAACACCGGGGAGCTGTTTTTT.

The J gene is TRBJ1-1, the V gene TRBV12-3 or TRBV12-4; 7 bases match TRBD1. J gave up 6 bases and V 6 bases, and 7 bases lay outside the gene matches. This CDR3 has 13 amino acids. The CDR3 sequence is CASSSDRVAEAFF. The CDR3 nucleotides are TGTGCCAGCAGCTCCGACAGGGTCGCTGAAGCTTTCTTT.

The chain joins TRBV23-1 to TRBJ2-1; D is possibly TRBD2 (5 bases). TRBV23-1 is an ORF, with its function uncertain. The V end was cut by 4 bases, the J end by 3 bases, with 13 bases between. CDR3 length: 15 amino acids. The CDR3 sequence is CASSRWRNLYNEQFF. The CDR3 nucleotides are TGCGCCAGCAGTCGGTGGAGGAACCTCTACAATGAGCAGTTCTTC.

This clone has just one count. The CDR3 protein is CAWGNPTGLNEKLFF. In DNA form, the CDR3 reads TGTGCCTGGGGAAATCCTACAGGGCTCAATGAAAAACTGTTTTTT. This chain connects TRBV30 to TRBJ1-4; D possibly corresponds to TRBD1 (6 bases). Trimming shortened V by 5 bases and J by 5 bases, and 18 bases separated the two germline ends. Per the germline V gene, CDR1 is GTSNPN and CDR2 is SVGIG (reference sequence). CDR3 length equals 15 residues.

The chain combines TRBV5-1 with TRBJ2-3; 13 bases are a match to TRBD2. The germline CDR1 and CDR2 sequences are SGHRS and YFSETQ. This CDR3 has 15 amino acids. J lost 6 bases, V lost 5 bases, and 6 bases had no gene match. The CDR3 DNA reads TGCGCCAGCAGTCCCGGACTAGCGGGGGCGGATACGCAGTATTTT. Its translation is CASSPGLAGADTQYF.

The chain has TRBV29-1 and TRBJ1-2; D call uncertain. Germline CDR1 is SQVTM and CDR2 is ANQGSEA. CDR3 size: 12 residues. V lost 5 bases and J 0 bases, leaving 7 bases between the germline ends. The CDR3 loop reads CSVNVANYGYTF. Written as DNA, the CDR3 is TGCAGCGTTAACGTAGCTAACTATGGCTACACCTTC.

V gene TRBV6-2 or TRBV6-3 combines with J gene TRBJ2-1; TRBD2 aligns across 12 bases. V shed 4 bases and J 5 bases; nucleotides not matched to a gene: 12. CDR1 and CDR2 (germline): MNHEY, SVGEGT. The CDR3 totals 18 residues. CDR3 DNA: TGTGCCAGCAGTTCCCCCCGGGCTAGCGGGGGGGCTAACAATGAGCAGTTCTTC. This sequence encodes CASSSPRASGGANNEQFF.

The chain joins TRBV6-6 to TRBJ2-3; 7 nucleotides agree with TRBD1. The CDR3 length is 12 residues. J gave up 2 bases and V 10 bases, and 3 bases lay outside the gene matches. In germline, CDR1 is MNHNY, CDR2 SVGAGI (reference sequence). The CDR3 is CAIRGPTDTQYF. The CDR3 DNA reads TGTGCCATAAGGGGGCCCACAGATACGCAGTATTTT.

The CDR3 is CASSLETGYPQHF. The DNA for the CDR3 is TGTGCCAGCAGCTTAGAGACAGGGTATCCCCAGCATTTT. J is TRBJ1-5 and V is TRBV7-6; the match to TRBD1 covers 7 bases. CDR1 and CDR2 (germline): SGHVS, FNYEAQ. The ends lost 1 base at V and 10 bases at J; junction bases unmatched: 4. The CDR3 spans 13 residues.